This entry features one T cell receptor (beta chain) sequence. Healthy Caucasians supplied all donations. Trimming cost V 5 bases and J 7 bases, with 12 bases left between them. The CDR3 extends over 13 amino acids. In germline, CDR1 is SGHTA, CDR2 FQGTGA. This entry belongs to a study of identical twins. TCRdb reprocessed the 5' RACE reads with MiXCR, giving one entry per CDR3 protein. Among 260,000 or so distinct CDR3 sequences listed, approximately 7.8% were seen once. This same sample was also taken into another study, of yellow fever vaccine responses in identical twins.

The sequenced sample was CD8+ T cells sorted from blood. The chain carries TRBV7-3 and TRBJ2-1; a weak D match, TRBD2 (5 bases). The clonotype comes from a young woman in good health. The CDR3 coding sequence is TGTGCCAGCAGCCCGGGAACTAGTAATGAGCAGTTCTTC. Protein product: CASSPGTSNEQFF.